This is a list of T cell receptor beta chains from one sample in a study of Ad26.COV2.S vaccination and SARS-CoV-2 variants. The method was immunoSEQ multiplex PCR; TCRdb's version includes in-frame clones alone and lacks a portion of them. The sample has fewer than 900,000 clones, around 90% seen once. The source was peripheral blood, collected in a trial of Ad26.COV2.S vaccine versus placebo. All receptors come from a person between 18 and 60 years old who received the Ad26.COV2.S COVID-19 vaccine or a placebo. Both conserved end residues are part of each CDR3. A D gene is named only where the DNA matches it firmly. Some rows mark clone size as missing; the rest say once, few, many or name a class of expanded clone.

d_gene	abundance	v_gene	j_gene	CDR3nt	CDR3aa
-	once	TRBV27	TRBJ2-7	TGTGCCAGCAGTTTATATGGGAAGTCGGCCCGTCTCCCCGAGCAGTACTTC	CASSLYGKSARLPEQYF
-	-	TRBV6-6	TRBJ1-1	TGTGCCAGCAGTTACTCGAGACGGAATGGGGCTTTCTTT	CASSYSRRNGAFF
TRBD1	-	TRBV5-1	TRBJ1-1	TGCGCCAGCAGCTTAGGACAGGGAGTGTTATCTTTCTTT	CASSLGQGVLSFF
-	once	TRBV10-1	TRBJ2-5	TGCGCCAGCAGTAACCCGGGGATTGGGTTACAGTACTTC	CASSNPGIGLQYF
-	-	TRBV9	TRBJ2-3	TGTGCCAGCAGCGTAGTGGCCTCCACAGATACGCAGTATTTT	CASSVVASTDTQYF
-	-	TRBV6-5	TRBJ2-7	TGTGCCAGCAGTGACTCAGGGAGATCCTACGAGCAGTACTTC	CASSDSGRSYEQYF
TRBD1	-	TRBV15	TRBJ2-2	TGTGCCACCAGCAGCCCCAACAGGGGTGGTTTCACCGGGGAGCTGTTTTTT	CATSSPNRGGFTGELFF
-	once	TRBV7-9	TRBJ1-1	TGTGCCAGCAGCGCCGAGTGGGGTTCTGAAGCTTTCTTT	CASSAEWGSEAFF
TRBD2	-	TRBV7-8	TRBJ2-3	TGTGCCAGCAGCCCCGGGACTAGCGAAGCAGATACGCAGTATTTT	CASSPGTSEADTQYF
TRBD1	-	TRBV29-1	TRBJ2-5	TGCAGCGGCAGGACAGGGTTAGAGACCCAGTACTTC	CSGRTGLETQYF
TRBD1	-	TRBV7-8	TRBJ2-6	TGTGCCAGCAGCTTTAGGACAGGGTCCTTCTCTGGGGCCAACGTCCTGACTTTC	CASSFRTGSFSGANVLTF
TRBD1	once	TRBV20-1	TRBJ2-7	TGCAGTGCTAGTGTCTCAGGGGGCTTCTACGAGCAGTACTTC	CSASVSGGFYEQYF
-	-	TRBV6-2/TRBV6-3	TRBJ1-1	TGTGCCAGCAGTTACTCGAGTCCAGCCCAATCGAACACTGAAGCTTTCTTT	CASSYSSPAQSNTEAFF
-	-	TRBV19	TRBJ1-2	TGTGCCAGTTCCCTATCCTACTCATTGGGGCCGAACTATGGCTACACCTTC	CASSLSYSLGPNYGYTF
-	-	TRBV5-1	TRBJ1-2	TGCGCCAGCAGCTTGGTCTTCGGAGATACCTATGGCTACACCTTC	CASSLVFGDTYGYTF
-	-	TRBV7-9	TRBJ1-1	TGTGCCAGCAGTTCGCAGGACGGCTTTAGGGCTTTCTTT	CASSSQDGFRAFF
-	-	TRBV5-1	TRBJ2-1	TGCGCCAGCAGAGAGAACACGGGTAATGAGCAGTTCTTC	CASRENTGNEQFF
-	-	TRBV11-2	TRBJ1-6	TGTGCCAGCAGTCGAGGGACCGGACGGTCACCCCTCCACTTT	CASSRGTGRSPLHF
-	-	TRBV4-2	TRBJ2-2	TGTGCCAGCAGCCCGACGGCGTCGAACACCGGGGAGCTGTTTTTT	CASSPTASNTGELFF
-	-	TRBV19	TRBJ2-6	TGTGCCAGTAGTATAGATTCGGCAGTCGGGGCCAACGTCCTGACTTTC	CASSIDSAVGANVLTF
TRBD2	-	TRBV6-2/TRBV6-3	TRBJ2-7	TGTGCCAGCAGTTACTCTCCGGGACTAGCGGGAGTGATCTCCTACGAGCAGTACTTC	CASSYSPGLAGVISYEQYF
-	-	TRBV7-8	TRBJ2-7	TGTGCCAGCAGCTTAGTGGAGCAGGGAGGCTACGAGCAGTACTTC	CASSLVEQGGYEQYF
-	-	TRBV27	TRBJ2-7	TGTGCCAGCAGTTTAGATGGCAGTACTCGGTTTCGCCAGTACTTC	CASSLDGSTRFRQYF
-	-	TRBV7-2	TRBJ2-7	TGTGCCAGCAGCCCTCCCCTCCGGGGCTACGAGCAGTACTTC	CASSPPLRGYEQYF
TRBD2	-	TRBV6-1	TRBJ2-3	TGTGCCAGCAGTGAACGGCGGGGGGGATCCCTCACAGATACGCAGTATTTT	CASSERRGGSLTDTQYF